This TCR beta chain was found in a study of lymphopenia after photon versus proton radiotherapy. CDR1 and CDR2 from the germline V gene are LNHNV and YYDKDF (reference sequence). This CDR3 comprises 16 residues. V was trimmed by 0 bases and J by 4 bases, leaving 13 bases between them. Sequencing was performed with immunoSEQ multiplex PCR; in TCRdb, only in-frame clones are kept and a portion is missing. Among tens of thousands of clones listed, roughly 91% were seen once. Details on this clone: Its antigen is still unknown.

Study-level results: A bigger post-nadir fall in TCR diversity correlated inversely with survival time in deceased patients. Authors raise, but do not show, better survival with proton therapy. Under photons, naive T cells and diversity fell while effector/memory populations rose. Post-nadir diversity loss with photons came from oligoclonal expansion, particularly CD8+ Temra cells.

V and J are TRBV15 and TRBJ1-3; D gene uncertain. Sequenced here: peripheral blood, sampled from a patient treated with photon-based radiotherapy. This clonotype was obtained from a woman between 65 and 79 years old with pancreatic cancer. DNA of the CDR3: TGTGCCACCAGCAGAGATACCGGGTTTACCGGAAACACCATATATTTT. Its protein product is CATSRDTGFTGNTIYF.